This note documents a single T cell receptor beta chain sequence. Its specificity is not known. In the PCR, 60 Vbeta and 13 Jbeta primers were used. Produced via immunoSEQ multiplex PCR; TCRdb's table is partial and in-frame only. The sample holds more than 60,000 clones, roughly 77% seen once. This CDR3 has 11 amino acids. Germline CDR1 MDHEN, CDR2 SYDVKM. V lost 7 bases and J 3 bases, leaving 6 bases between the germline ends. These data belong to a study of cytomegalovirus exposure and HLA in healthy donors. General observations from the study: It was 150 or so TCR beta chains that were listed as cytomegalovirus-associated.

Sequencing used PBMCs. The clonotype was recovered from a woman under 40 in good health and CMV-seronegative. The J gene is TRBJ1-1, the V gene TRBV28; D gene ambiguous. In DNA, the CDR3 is TGTGCCAGCACGGGGTACACTGAAGCTTTCTTT. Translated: CASTGYTEAFF.